This is a list of T cell receptor beta chains from one sample in a study of shared clonotypes between healthy human individuals. The table came from immunoSEQ multiplex PCR; TCRdb's copy has only in-frame clones and leaves some out. The sample records hundreds of thousands of clones, roughly 96% being singletons. Sequenced: naive CD8+ T cells sorted from blood. Receptor source: a woman younger than 45 in good health. Each CDR3 is given without its conserved first and last residue. Each record gives: clone size, V gene, D gene, J gene, CDR3 protein. A D gene is named only where the DNA matches it firmly. The listing skips clone size in some rows; elsewhere it reads once, few, many or a size class.

NA,TRBV28,TRBD2,TRBJ2-7,ASSLGTSFYEQY
NA,TRBV6-4,TRBD2,TRBJ2-1,ASSDLAGGNEQF
NA,TRBV28,NA,TRBJ2-2,ASSLRLNTGELF
NA,TRBV27,NA,TRBJ2-3,ASSTRAYTDTQY
NA,TRBV11-2,NA,TRBJ1-6,ASSLSGENSPLH
NA,TRBV2,TRBD1,TRBJ2-3,ASSETGARDTQY
NA,TRBV25-1,NA,TRBJ2-5,ASSEQVAETQY
NA,TRBV28,NA,TRBJ1-1,ASRVFKLNTEAF
NA,TRBV7-8,NA,TRBJ1-3,ASSLATKPGSGNTIY
NA,TRBV7-2,NA,TRBJ2-7,ASSLAGTYEQY
NA,TRBV6-6,NA,TRBJ1-2,ASSPEWRAAHGYT
NA,TRBV6-1,TRBD2,TRBJ2-3,ASSELVAGGPGDTQY
NA,TRBV7-9,NA,TRBJ2-7,ASSLVGLEQY
NA,TRBV4-2,NA,TRBJ2-1,ASSQDENNEQF
once,TRBV6-5,NA,TRBJ2-3,ASSYSEQGSDTQY
NA,TRBV13,TRBD2,TRBJ2-7,ASSLTGRAYEQY
once,TRBV11-3,TRBD2,TRBJ2-7,ASSESSGSYEQY
NA,TRBV10-2,NA,TRBJ2-7,ASSELVGWGNGYEQY
NA,TRBV28,NA,TRBJ2-7,ASSFHPDSPRYEQY
NA,TRBV29-1,TRBD1,TRBJ2-7,SVVTGDDEQY
NA,TRBV5-6,NA,TRBJ1-1,ASTHGVLNTEAF
NA,TRBV4-1,NA,TRBJ1-5,ASSQDGVIGQPQH
NA,TRBV11-3,NA,TRBJ2-1,ASSLESRSYNEQF
NA,TRBV5-1,NA,TRBJ2-5,ASSQNGGGGETQY
NA,TRBV10-2,NA,TRBJ1-1,ASSDRVWTEAF
NA,TRBV9,NA,TRBJ1-1,ASSPVVNTEAF
NA,TRBV19,TRBD2,TRBJ2-1,ASSPRLAGGFDEQF
NA,TRBV29-1,NA,TRBJ2-5,SGWTAQETQY
NA,TRBV6-1,NA,TRBJ2-7,ASESGTSYEQY
NA,TRBV5-8,NA,TRBJ2-1,ASSLGIPEQF
NA,TRBV6-6,NA,TRBJ2-1,ASRDPEAYNEQF
NA,TRBV2,TRBD1,TRBJ1-1,ASSHTGVEAF
once,TRBV29-1,TRBD2,TRBJ2-1,SVEDFAGAYNEQF
NA,TRBV5-4,NA,TRBJ1-4,ASTTPRGILETNEKLF
once,TRBV27,TRBD2,TRBJ2-1,ASSLYLAGGHEQF
NA,TRBV5-6,NA,TRBJ1-4,ASSFGTGRNEKLF
NA,TRBV2,TRBD2,TRBJ2-1,ASSDRLAEYNEQF
NA,TRBV5-1,TRBD2,TRBJ2-1,ASSLKLADYNEQF
NA,TRBV28,TRBD2,TRBJ2-3,ASRIAGVVNTQY
NA,TRBV6-5,NA,TRBJ1-4,ASSRSGLNEKLF
NA,TRBV27,NA,TRBJ2-7,ASRAGTSYEQY
NA,TRBV9,NA,TRBJ2-3,ASSGSVAVTDTQY
NA,TRBV4-1,TRBD2,TRBJ2-5,ASSQELSGGPTRQY
NA,TRBV20-1,NA,TRBJ2-1,SASNYNEQF